This T cell receptor beta chain was captured in a study of regulatory T cells in long-lasting Graves disease. Trimming cost V 3 bases and J 7 bases; bases outside gene matches: 5. The CDR3 extends over 13 amino acids. The V gene's germline CDR1 is DFQATT and CDR2 SNEGSKA (reference sequence). CDR3 regions were amplified by Arm-PCR using iRepertoire HTBI primers to build TCR beta libraries. Per the study methods: Looking across samples, the authors found approximately 60 TRBV and 15 or so TRBJ segments. Using its own MiXCR run on the multiplex PCR reads, TCRdb lists one record per CDR3 protein. These V and J calls originate from TCRdb's pipeline instead of the authors' own analysis. The sample lists roughly 500,000 distinct CDR3 sequences, around a fifth occurring once. As concerns this clonotype: Its antigen is as yet unknown.

The time point here: persistent/refractory GD, antithyroid drugs over 5 years with positive TRAb. Making the TCR library involved RNA that had been extracted from PBMCs. The study, taken as a whole, reports: Persistent disease exhibited a predilection for TRBV28, TRBJ1-2 and TRBJ2-5.

The chain combines TRBV20-1 with TRBJ1-4; 7 positions agree with TRBD1. The sample consisted of peripheral blood mononuclear cells (PBMCs), taken when the disease was refractory, from a patient treated with antithyroid drugs. The origin of this receptor is a female donor with Graves disease. CDR3 sequence (DNA): TGCAGTGCTAGCCAGGGGGACCTTGAAAAACTGTTTTTT. As protein: CSASQGDLEKLFF.